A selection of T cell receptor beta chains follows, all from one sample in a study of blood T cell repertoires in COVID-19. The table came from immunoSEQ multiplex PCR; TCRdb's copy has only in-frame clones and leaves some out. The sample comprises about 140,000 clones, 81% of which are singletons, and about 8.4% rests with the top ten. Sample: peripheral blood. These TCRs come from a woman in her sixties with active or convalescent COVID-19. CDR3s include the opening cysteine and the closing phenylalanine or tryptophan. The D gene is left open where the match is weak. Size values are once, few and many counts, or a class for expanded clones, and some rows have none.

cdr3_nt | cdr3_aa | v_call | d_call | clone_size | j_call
TGTGCCAGCAGTGACCACCGGGACAACACAGATACGCAGTATTTT | CASSDHRDNTDTQYF | TRBV6-2/TRBV6-3 | NA | few | TRBJ2-3
TGTGCCACCAGCCGAGCGGGAGGGCCCGGTACCGGGGAGCTGTTTTTT | CATSRAGGPGTGELFF | TRBV24-1 | TRBD2 | NA | TRBJ2-2
TGTGCCAGCAGCCCTGCTGTGGGGAGGTTCGAAAACATTCAGTACTTC | CASSPAVGRFENIQYF | TRBV11-1 | NA | NA | TRBJ2-4
TGTGCCAGCAGTCGCCGCTTCGAGGTCCTCTCCTACAATGAGCAGTTCTTC | CASSRRFEVLSYNEQFF | TRBV3-1/TRBV3-2 | NA | NA | TRBJ2-1
TGTGCCACCAGTGATCCCTTAGAGACCCAGTACTTC | CATSDPLETQYF | TRBV24-1 | NA | NA | TRBJ2-5
TGTGCCAGCAGTCCGGGGACAGGGGGTAAGAGTGAGCAGTTCTTC | CASSPGTGGKSEQFF | TRBV27 | TRBD1 | NA | TRBJ2-1
TGTGCCAGCAACGCGGGGGCCTATAATTCACCCCTCCACTTT | CASNAGAYNSPLHF | TRBV7-9 | NA | NA | TRBJ1-6
TGTGCCAGCAGTTTTCTCCTAGCGGGGTCCTACGAGCAGTACTTC | CASSFLLAGSYEQYF | TRBV28 | TRBD2 | NA | TRBJ2-7
TGTGCCAGCAGTGTTGAGGGTGGTACTGAAGCTTTCTTT | CASSVEGGTEAFF | TRBV2 | NA | few | TRBJ1-1
TGTGCCAGTAGCCCACAGAGCTCCTATAATTCACCCCTCCACTTT | CASSPQSSYNSPLHF | TRBV19 | NA | NA | TRBJ1-6
TGCGCCAGCAGCCGCGTACCAACCGCTCAAGAGACCCAGTACTTC | CASSRVPTAQETQYF | TRBV4-3 | NA | NA | TRBJ2-5
TGTGCCAGCGGCCCGACTCGGGGGAGCTCGGGGGAGACCCAGTACTTC | CASGPTRGSSGETQYF | TRBV9 | NA | NA | TRBJ2-5
TGTGCCAGCAGTTTATACCCGACAGGGGCCTATGGCTACACCTTC | CASSLYPTGAYGYTF | TRBV27 | TRBD1 | NA | TRBJ1-2
TGTGCCAGCAGACAAACCCTAGACAGGGAAAACTATGGCTACACCTTC | CASRQTLDRENYGYTF | TRBV21-1 | NA | NA | TRBJ1-2
TGTGCCAGCAGCCAAGTATTTAGGGGACAGGGCACAGAGACCCAGTACTTC | CASSQVFRGQGTETQYF | TRBV3-1/TRBV3-2 | TRBD1 | NA | TRBJ2-5
TGCGCCAGCAGCTTGGACGCGGGCCGCACAGATACGCAGTATTTT | CASSLDAGRTDTQYF | TRBV5-1 | NA | once | TRBJ2-3
TGTGCCAGCACTCCCGGGACTACTAGCACAGATACGCAGTATTTT | CASTPGTTSTDTQYF | TRBV9 | TRBD2 | NA | TRBJ2-3
TGCGCCAGCAGCCAAGGGGCAGAGAACTATGGCTACACCTTC | CASSQGAENYGYTF | TRBV4-1 | NA | few | TRBJ1-2
TGTGCCAGCAGCCAACGTCCGGGACAGGGTCGGTGGGGTGACTATGGCTACACCTTC | CASSQRPGQGRWGDYGYTF | TRBV7-2 | TRBD1 | many | TRBJ1-2
TGTGCCTGGAGGAATACAGGGGGCTATGGCTACACCTTC | CAWRNTGGYGYTF | TRBV30 | TRBD1 | NA | TRBJ1-2
TGTGCCAGTAGACTGGAGCCTTTCCTCATGAACACTGAAGCTTTCTTT | CASRLEPFLMNTEAFF | TRBV19 | NA | NA | TRBJ1-1
TGTGCCAGCAGCTTAAAGTGGGAGGGCCTTTGGTACGAGCAGTACTTC | CASSLKWEGLWYEQYF | TRBV7-2 | TRBD2 | NA | TRBJ2-7
TGTGCCAGCAATCGACACCGGCCCGGGGAGCTGTTTTTT | CASNRHRPGELFF | TRBV28 | NA | NA | TRBJ2-2
TGTGCCAGCAGCCTAACAGGGTCTTGGGGGACCCAGTACTTC | CASSLTGSWGTQYF | TRBV7-9 | NA | NA | TRBJ2-5
TGCGCCAGCACGCTAGCGGGCAGCCAAGAGACCCAGTACTTC | CASTLAGSQETQYF | TRBV5-1 | TRBD2 | NA | TRBJ2-5
TGTGCCAGCAGCGTCCAACCGGGACAGAGGGCCTACAGTGACTATGGCTACACCTTC | CASSVQPGQRAYSDYGYTF | TRBV7-9 | TRBD1 | NA | TRBJ1-2
TGCAGCGTGGGGACAGGGAGCCGTGGGGGCTACACCTTC | CSVGTGSRGGYTF | TRBV29-1 | TRBD1 | NA | TRBJ1-2
TGTGCCAGCAGCGATCACTCTAGCGGCAGTAAAGGCGAGCAGTACTTC | CASSDHSSGSKGEQYF | TRBV6-2/TRBV6-3 | TRBD2 | NA | TRBJ2-7
TGTGCCAGTAGTAGGGCCCCCGACAGTGAGCAGTTCTTC | CASSRAPDSEQFF | TRBV19 | NA | NA | TRBJ2-1
TGCAGCGTTGCAGGGCTACCGAACACTGAAGCTTTCTTT | CSVAGLPNTEAFF | TRBV29-1 | NA | once | TRBJ1-1
TGTGCCAGTAGTATAGATTTCAGGGTAGACACTGAAGCTTTCTTT | CASSIDFRVDTEAFF | TRBV19 | NA | NA | TRBJ1-1
TGCGCCAGCAGCTTACCTCGGACAGGGGGCACAGATACGCAGTATTTT | CASSLPRTGGTDTQYF | TRBV5-1 | TRBD1 | once | TRBJ2-3
TGTGCCAGTACCGCCGGTGGGAGGGGTGGCTCCTACGAGCAGTACTTC | CASTAGGRGGSYEQYF | TRBV19 | TRBD2 | NA | TRBJ2-7
TGTGCCAGCAGCTTAACGGGACAGGGGGCCGAGCAGTACTTC | CASSLTGQGAEQYF | TRBV7-3 | TRBD1 | NA | TRBJ2-7
TGTGCCAGCAGCCCGATTACAGGGGGCACCTATGGCTACACCTTC | CASSPITGGTYGYTF | TRBV5-6 | TRBD1 | NA | TRBJ1-2
TGTGCCAGCAGCCAAGAGTTGGGTGGCGGGCCGGGCGATACGCAGTATTTT | CASSQELGGGPGDTQYF | TRBV3-1/TRBV3-2 | NA | few | TRBJ2-3
TGTGCCAGTAGCCCAACCGGGACAAATTCCCAGCCCCAGCATTTT | CASSPTGTNSQPQHF | TRBV19 | NA | NA | TRBJ1-5